This T cell receptor beta chain was sequenced for a study of blood T cell repertoires in COVID-19. For the study at large: There were acute and convalescent COVID-19 samples, and they came from the United States, Italy and Spain. From T cells, B-cell-depleted T cells, or PBMCs came the material, which was cDNA or gDNA.

Per germline, CDR1 MNHEY and CDR2 SVGEGT. V lost 6 bases and J 0 bases, leaving 26 bases between the germline ends. This CDR3 has 19 amino acids. Seattle participants joined during active infection and were tracked over time. Under the authors' procedure: It was from reference gene primer amplification that nucleated cell counts were estimated. Generated by immunoSEQ multiplex PCR, the TCRdb table keeps only in-frame clones and is missing some. That table gives V, J and clone size, and the DNA gave D and trimming. The data show about 310,000 clones, with 90% seen just once and around 0.93% held by the top ten.

Sequenced input: peripheral blood. The rearrangement joins TRBV6-2 or TRBV6-3 to TRBJ1-1; D may be TRBD1 (5 bases). This TCR derives from a woman aged 40 to 50 with COVID-19, enrolled during active disease. The CDR3 DNA reads as TGTGCCAGCAGCCCCCAAGGGGTCAGGGCATTGAAATTGAACACTGAAGCTTTCTTT. Amino acids: CASSPQGVRALKLNTEAFF.